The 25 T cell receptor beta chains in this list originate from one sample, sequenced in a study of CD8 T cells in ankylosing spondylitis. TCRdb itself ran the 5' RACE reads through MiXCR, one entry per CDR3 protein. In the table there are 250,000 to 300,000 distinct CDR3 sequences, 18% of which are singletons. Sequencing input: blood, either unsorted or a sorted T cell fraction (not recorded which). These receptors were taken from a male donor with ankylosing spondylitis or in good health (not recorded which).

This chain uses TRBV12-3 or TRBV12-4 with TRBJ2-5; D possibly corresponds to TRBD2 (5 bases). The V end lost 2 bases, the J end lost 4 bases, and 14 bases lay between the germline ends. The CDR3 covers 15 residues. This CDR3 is CASSLIGEGRETQYF. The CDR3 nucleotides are TGTGCCAGCAGTTTAATCGGGGAAGGGAGAGAGACCCAGTACTTC.

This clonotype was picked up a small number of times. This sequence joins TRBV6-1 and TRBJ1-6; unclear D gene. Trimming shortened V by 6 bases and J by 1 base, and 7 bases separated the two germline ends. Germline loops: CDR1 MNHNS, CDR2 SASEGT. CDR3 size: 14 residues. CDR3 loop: CASSPRSYNSPLHF. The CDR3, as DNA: TGTGCCAGCAGCCCCCGGTCCTATAATTCACCCCTCCACTTT.

This chain's CDR3 is CASSESLAVYNEQFF. The CDR3 DNA reads TGTGCCAGCAGTGAATCACTAGCGGTTTACAATGAGCAGTTCTTC. The chain combines TRBV6-4 with TRBJ2-1, with 8 bases identical to TRBD2. Germline CDR1 MRHNA, CDR2 SNTAGT. The CDR3 runs to 15 residues. V dropped 3 bases and J dropped 4; count of bases not matched to a gene: 5.

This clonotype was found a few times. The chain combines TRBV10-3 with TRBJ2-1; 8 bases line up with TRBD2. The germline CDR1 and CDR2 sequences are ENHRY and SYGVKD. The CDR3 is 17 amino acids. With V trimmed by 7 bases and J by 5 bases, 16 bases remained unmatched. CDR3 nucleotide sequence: TGTGCCATCACATCAACCAGCGGGAGTAAGGGAAACAATGAGCAGTTCTTC. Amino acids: CAITSTSGSKGNNEQFF.

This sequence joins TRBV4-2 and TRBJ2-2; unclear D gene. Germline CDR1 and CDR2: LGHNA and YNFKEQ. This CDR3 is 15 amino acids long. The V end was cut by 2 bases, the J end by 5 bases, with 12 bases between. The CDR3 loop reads CASSQISIGTGELFF. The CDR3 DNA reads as TGTGCCAGCAGCCAAATCTCGATTGGGACCGGGGAGCTGTTTTTT.

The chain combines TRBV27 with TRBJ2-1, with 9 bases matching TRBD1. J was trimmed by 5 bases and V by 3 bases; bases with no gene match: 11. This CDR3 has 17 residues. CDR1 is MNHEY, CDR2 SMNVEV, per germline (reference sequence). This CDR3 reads CASSFLPGTGHHNEQFF. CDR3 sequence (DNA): TGTGCCAGCAGTTTCTTACCCGGGACAGGGCACCACAATGAGCAGTTCTTC.

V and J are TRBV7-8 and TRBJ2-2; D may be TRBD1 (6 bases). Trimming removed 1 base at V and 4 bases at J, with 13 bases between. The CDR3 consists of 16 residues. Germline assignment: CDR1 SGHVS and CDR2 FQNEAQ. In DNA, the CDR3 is TGTGCCAGCAGCTTAGTGCACAGGGCATCCACCGGGGAGCTGTTTTTT. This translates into CASSLVHRASTGELFF. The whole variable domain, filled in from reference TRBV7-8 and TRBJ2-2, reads GAGVSQSPRYKVAKRGQDVALRCDPISGHVSLFWYQQALGQGPEFLTYFQNEAQLDKSGLPSDRFFAERPEGSVSTLKIQRTQQEDSAVYLCASSLVHRASTGELFFGEGSRLTVL.

The CDR3 DNA is TGCAGCGTTCCTGGACTAGCGGGAAACACCGGGGAGCTGTTTTTT. Its protein product is CSVPGLAGNTGELFF. The chain joins TRBV29-1 to TRBJ2-2; 12 bases agree with TRBD2. This CDR3 is 15 amino acids long. Unmatched junction bases numbered 3, after V lost 5 bases and J lost 2 bases. The germline gives CDR1 SQVTM, CDR2 ANQGSEA.

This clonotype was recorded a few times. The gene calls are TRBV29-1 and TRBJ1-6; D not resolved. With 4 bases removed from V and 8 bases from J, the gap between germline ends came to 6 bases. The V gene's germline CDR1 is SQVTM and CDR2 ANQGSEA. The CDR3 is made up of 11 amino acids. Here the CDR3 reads CSVGTDSPLHF. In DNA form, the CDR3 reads TGCAGCGTTGGGACGGATTCACCCCTCCACTTT.

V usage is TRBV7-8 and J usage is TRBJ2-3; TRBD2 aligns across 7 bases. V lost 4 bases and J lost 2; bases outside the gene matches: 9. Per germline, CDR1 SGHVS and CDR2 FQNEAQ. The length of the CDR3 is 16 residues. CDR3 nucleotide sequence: TGTGCCAGCAGCTGGACCGGGACTATTATCACAGATACGCAGTATTTT. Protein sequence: CASSWTGTIITDTQYF.

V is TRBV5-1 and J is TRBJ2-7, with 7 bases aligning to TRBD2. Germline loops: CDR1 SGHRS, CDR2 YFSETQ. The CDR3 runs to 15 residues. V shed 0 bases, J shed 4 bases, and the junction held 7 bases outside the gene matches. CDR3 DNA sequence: TGCGCCAGCAGCTTGGGCGGGCGGGAGTATTACGAGCAGTACTTC. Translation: CASSLGGREYYEQYF.

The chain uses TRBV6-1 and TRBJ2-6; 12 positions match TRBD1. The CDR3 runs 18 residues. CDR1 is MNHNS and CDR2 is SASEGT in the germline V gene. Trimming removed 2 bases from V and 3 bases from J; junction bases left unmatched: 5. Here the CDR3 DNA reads TGTGCCAGCAGTGAATGGGGACAGGGGGCGCGTGGGGCCAACGTCCTGACTTTC. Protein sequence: CASSEWGQGARGANVLTF.

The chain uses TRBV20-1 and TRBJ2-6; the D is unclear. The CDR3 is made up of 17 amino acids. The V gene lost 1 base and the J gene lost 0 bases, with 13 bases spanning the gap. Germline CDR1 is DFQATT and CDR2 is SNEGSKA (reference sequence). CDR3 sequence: CSARVGSAFSGANVLTF. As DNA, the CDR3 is TGCAGTGCTAGAGTGGGGTCAGCCTTCTCTGGGGCCAACGTCCTGACTTTC.

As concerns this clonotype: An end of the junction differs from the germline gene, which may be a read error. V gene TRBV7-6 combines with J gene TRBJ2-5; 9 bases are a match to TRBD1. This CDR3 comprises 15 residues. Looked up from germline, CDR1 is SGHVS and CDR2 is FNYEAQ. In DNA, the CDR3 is TGTGCCAGTAGCTTCGGGACAGGGACGGGAGAGACCCAGTACTTC. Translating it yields CASSFGTGTGETQYF.

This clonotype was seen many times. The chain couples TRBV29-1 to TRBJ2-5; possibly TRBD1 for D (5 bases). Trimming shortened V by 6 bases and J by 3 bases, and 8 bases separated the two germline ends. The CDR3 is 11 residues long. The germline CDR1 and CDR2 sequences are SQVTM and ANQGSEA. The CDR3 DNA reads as TGCAGCGTACGCAGGGAAGAGACCCAGTACTTC. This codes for CSVRREETQYF.

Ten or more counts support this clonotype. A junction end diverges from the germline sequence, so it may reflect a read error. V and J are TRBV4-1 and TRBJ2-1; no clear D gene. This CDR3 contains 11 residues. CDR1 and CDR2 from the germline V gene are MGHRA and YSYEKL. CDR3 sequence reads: CASSQANEQFF. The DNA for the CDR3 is TGTGCCAGCAGCCAGGCAAATGAGCAGTTCTTC.

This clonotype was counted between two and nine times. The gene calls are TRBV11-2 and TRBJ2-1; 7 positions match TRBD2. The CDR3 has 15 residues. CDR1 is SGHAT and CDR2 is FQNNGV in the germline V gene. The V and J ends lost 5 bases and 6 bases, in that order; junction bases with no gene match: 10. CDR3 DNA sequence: TGTGCCAGCAGCCCAGAGGGCGGGAGTCGCAATGAGCAGTTCTTC. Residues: CASSPEGGSRNEQFF.

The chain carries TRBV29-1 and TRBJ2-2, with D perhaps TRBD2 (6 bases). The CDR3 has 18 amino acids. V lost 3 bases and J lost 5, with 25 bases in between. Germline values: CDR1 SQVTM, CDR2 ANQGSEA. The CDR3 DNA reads TGCAGCGTTGATCTGGATTCCGGGACTCCCCGAGGTACCGGGGAGCTGTTTTTT. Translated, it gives CSVDLDSGTPRGTGELFF.

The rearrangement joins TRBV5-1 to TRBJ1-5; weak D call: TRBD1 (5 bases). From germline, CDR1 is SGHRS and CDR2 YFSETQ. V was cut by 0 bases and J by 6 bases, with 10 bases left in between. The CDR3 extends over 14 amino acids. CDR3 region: CASSLGGEGQPQHF. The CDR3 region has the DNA TGCGCCAGCAGCTTGGGGGGGGAAGGTCAGCCCCAGCATTTT.

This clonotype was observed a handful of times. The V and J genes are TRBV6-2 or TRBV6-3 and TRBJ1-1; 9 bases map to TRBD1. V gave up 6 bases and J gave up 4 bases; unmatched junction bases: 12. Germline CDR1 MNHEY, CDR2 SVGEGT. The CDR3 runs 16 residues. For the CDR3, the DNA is TGTGCCAGCAGCCCCCGGGACAGGGCCTGGAGCACTGAAGCTTTCTTT. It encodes CASSPRDRAWSTEAFF.

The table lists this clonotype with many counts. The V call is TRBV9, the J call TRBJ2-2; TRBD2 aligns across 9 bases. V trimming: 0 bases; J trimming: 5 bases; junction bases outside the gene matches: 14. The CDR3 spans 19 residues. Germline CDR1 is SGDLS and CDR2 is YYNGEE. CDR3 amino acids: CASSVDGVEAGGPTGELFF. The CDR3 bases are TGTGCCAGCAGCGTAGATGGGGTTGAGGCGGGAGGGCCGACCGGGGAGCTGTTTTTT. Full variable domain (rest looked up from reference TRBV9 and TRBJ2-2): DSGVTQTPKHLITATGQRVTLRCSPRSGDLSVYWYQQSLDQGLQFLIQYYNGEERAKGNILERFSAQQFPDLHSELNLSSLELGDSALYFCASSVDGVEAGGPTGELFFGEGSRLTVL.

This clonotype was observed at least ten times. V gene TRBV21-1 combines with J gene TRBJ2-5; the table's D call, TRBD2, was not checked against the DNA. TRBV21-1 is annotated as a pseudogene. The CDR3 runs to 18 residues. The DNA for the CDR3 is TGTGCCAGCAGCAAAGCCGCCTTGCCAGCGGGGTGTCAAGAGACCCAGTACTTC. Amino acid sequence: CASSKAALPAGCQETQYF.

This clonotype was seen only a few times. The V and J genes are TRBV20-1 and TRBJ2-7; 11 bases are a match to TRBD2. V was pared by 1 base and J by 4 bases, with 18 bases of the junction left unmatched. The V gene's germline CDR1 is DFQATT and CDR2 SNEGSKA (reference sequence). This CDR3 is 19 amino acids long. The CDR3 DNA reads TGCAGTGCTAGAGCCTCCCGGTTTGCTAGCGGGAGGAGTATATACGAGCAGTACTTC. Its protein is CSARASRFASGRSIYEQYF.

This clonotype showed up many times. The CDR3 region has the DNA TGCAGTGCTATGGCGGGATCTCAGTCTTCCCCCGAGCAGTACTTC. This encodes CSAMAGSQSSPEQYF. The chain links TRBV20-1 to TRBJ2-7; D might be TRBD2 (6 bases). CDR3 length equals 15 residues. Germline V gene lookup returns CDR1 DFQATT and CDR2 SNEGSKA (reference sequence). V was shortened by 4 bases and J by 6 bases, with 22 bases between the two germline ends.

The CDR3: CASSLETEDYGYTF. The DNA for the CDR3 is TGTGCCAGCAGTTTAGAGACAGAAGACTATGGCTACACCTTC. The genes are TRBV12-3 or TRBV12-4 and TRBJ1-2; perhaps TRBD1 as D (5 bases). The CDR3 is 14 residues long. The ends were cut back, 1 base at V and 3 bases at J, with 9 bases in the middle.